This T cell receptor beta chain was captured in a study of T cell repertoires in cytomegalovirus infection. The wider study: Alongside well-studied HLA-B-restricted CMV epitopes, recently identified HLA-C-restricted CMV epitopes were also used. Public signatures in TCR beta pointed to CMV infection and matching HLA type.

Remarks on this clonotype: Its antigen is not known.

TCRdb fed the reads into MiXCR, producing one record per CDR3 protein. The sample has under 95,000 distinct CDR3 sequences, 45% to 50% seen once. Study-level points and caveats: Identification of carriers of CMV plus the relevant HLA was achieved through cumulative public TCR beta family frequency.

Trimming removed 1 base at V and 3 bases at J, with 8 bases between. Germline loops: CDR1 MGHRA, CDR2 YSYEKL. There are 14 residues in the CDR3. The sequence was collected from a human donor in good health (CMV status not recorded). Some clones in this sample may be carry-over from other donors' samples. This chain links TRBV4-1 with TRBJ2-3; D remains unclear. The source was CD8+ T cells from cultured PBMCs, collected from culture after CMV antigen stimulation. The CDR3 region has the DNA TGCGCCAGCAGCCAAGCGGTGGGGACAGATACGCAGTATTTT. Protein: CASSQAVGTDTQYF.